This T cell receptor beta chain was identified in a study of T cells in Graves' hyperthyroidism and ophthalmopathy (dated by TCRdb to the late 2010s). In terms of the full investigation: Peripheral blood samples were taken at initial diagnosis, before any treatment was given. Thyroid tissue and blood T-cell repertoires from roughly 6 Graves' hyperthyroidism patients were also compared in the study. The 100 or so discovery patients were divided at random into training and test sets in a 7:3 ratio. A discovery cohort of roughly 100 patients, fewer than 50 with Graves' ophthalmopathy and 55 to 60 with stable Graves' hyperthyroidism, was used to find distinguishing TCR V-J signatures. The paper describes TCR Vbeta CDR3 sequencing of 130 to 150 peripheral blood samples, made up of 43 ophthalmopathy patients, approximately 76 hyperthyroidism patients and roughly 17 progressor patients. After blood sampling, hyperthyroidism patients were treated with methimazole at a starting dose of 30 mg daily, and ophthalmopathy patients were treated with high-dose intravenous methylprednisolone. Prospective prediction of ophthalmopathy was tested in an independent validation cohort of approximately 19 hyperthyroidism patients and 17 patients who later progressed to ophthalmopathy. General findings and caveats noted by the study authors: In validation, progression to ophthalmopathy was predicted by the model with almost 71% sensitivity and just over 72% specificity, a median of roughly six months before onset. Sample size was not statistically predetermined, and investigators were not blinded to group allocation. A 13 V-J signature model separated ophthalmopathy from stable hyperthyroidism, with approximately 87% sensitivity and 81% to 83% specificity in cross-validation and 80%/75% in testing. Blood samples also contained most of the expanded thyroid clonotypes (frequency above 0.001), which suggests that blood repertoires may reflect thyroid immune responses.

With respect to this clonotype: Its antigen specificity is not known. The sample holds no much larger clone one base away, and base qualities are not on file.

V drops 0 bases and J drops 3 bases, leaving 7 bases in between. From its cysteine to its phenylalanine, the CDR3 spans 14 amino acids. The sequence is cut down to CDR3 DNA, 42 bases in frame from base 1. CDR1 and CDR2 were assigned from the germline V gene as MGHRA and YSYEKL. Stable Graves' hyperthyroidism was defined as no progression to ophthalmopathy during 18 months of follow-up. The hyperthyroidism patients were between 18 and 65 years old and newly diagnosed, with a disease duration of less than 2 months. Exclusion was applied to patients with uncontrolled infections, other autoimmune diseases, pregnancy or lactation. Diagnoses were established on the basis of clinical symptoms, serum thyroxine and TRAb, thyroid ultrasound, and orbital computed tomography. PBMCs were isolated from 7.5 to 10 ml of fresh peripheral blood by Ficoll-Paque density gradient centrifugation. Trizol reagent was used to extract total RNA, and RNA quality was then checked on an Agilent 2100 Bioanalyzer.

The TCR beta CDR3 regions were amplified from RNA transcripts. A first-round RT-PCR of the TCR CDR3 used the HTBI primer set with the Qiagen OneStep RT-PCR kit. Libraries were constructed in a second round of multiplex PCR, after which size selection and purification were carried out. The libraries were sequenced on an Illumina HiSeq2000 using paired-end 100 bp reads. The paper's processing steps were these. SOAPnuke was used to process the raw data, with reads discarded if the reads contained adapters or uncalled bases, had a mean Phred below 15, or lacked an exact constant-primer or identifier match. High-quality paired reads were merged using COPE v1.2.5, and each unique nucleotide sequence was defined as a clonotype. MiTCR v1.1 was used to align clonotypes to the IMGT TRBV, TRBD and TRBJ reference segments. The analysis included only V-J combinations with a frequency above 0.0001, which together covered approximately 99% of the repertoires. The TCS score was defined as the ratio of F50 (clonal expansion) to E x V (chaos), calculated using BLOSUM62-based TCRdist between CDR3 peptides within each V-J. Welch's t-statistics and random forest reduced roughly 530 V-J features to 13, which were used in a naive Bayes classifier (R e1071). Starting from the raw public reads, TCRdb applied fastp trimming at Q25, assembled clones with MiXCR and retained in-frame beta chains. Records with the same CDR3 protein are collapsed into one entry carrying the most frequent genes and DNA. TCRdb's processing, not the authors' own work, is the source of the V and J calls. This sample holds 300,000 to 450,000 distinct CDR3 sequences; 25% were observed only once. In total, the top ten clones hold over 70% of the sample.

What was sequenced was blood. Recombination connected TRBV4-1 to TRBJ2-3, with the D gene call left open. This clonotype was sampled from a man between 45 and 60 years old with Graves' hyperthyroidism. DNA sequence: TGCGCCAGCAGCCAAGAAGGGTTGACAGATACGCAGTATTTT. The encoded protein is CASSQEGLTDTQYF.